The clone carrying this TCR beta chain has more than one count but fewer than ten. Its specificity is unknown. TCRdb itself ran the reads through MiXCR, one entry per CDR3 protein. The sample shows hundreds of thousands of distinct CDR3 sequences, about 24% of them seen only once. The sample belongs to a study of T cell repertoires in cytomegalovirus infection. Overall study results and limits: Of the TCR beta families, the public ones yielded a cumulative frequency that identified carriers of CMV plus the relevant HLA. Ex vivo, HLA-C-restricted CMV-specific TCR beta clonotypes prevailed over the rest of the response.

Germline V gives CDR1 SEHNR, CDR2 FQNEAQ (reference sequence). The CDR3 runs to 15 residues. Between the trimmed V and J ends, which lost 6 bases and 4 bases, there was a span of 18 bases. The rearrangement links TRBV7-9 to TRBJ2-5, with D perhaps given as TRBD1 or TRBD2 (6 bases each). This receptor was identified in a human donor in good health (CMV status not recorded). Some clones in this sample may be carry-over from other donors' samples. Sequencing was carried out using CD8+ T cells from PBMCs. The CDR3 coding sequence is TGTGCCAGCAGTCCAGCGGAGGGGACAATAGAGACCCAGTACTTC. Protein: CASSPAEGTIETQYF. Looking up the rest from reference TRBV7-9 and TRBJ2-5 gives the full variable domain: DTGVSQNPRHKITKRGQNVTFRCDPISEHNRLYWYRQTLGQGPEFLTYFQNEAQLEKSRLLSDRFSAERPKGSFSTLEIQRTEQGDSAMYLCASSPAEGTIETQYFGPGTRLLVL.